The source of this T cell receptor (beta chain) is a study of T cells in Graves' hyperthyroidism and ophthalmopathy. Amplification of TCR beta CDR3 regions was performed using RNA transcripts as template. Using the HTBI primer set, a first-round RT-PCR was run on the TCR CDR3. Each CDR3 protein gets one entry after TCRdb re-called the multiplex PCR reads with MiXCR. The data show about 590,000 distinct CDR3 sequences, with 15% to 19% seen just once and roughly 6.6% held by the top ten. This clonotype was counted between two and nine times. A single base separates this from a much larger clone, so it may be a read error. What was sequenced was blood. The clonotype comes from a woman in her twenties or thirties with Graves' hyperthyroidism.

CDR3 nucleotides: TGTGCCAGCAGTTATGGGGGCCGGGATGGATCCTGCAATGAGCAGTTCTTC. Protein product: CASSYGGRDGSCNEQFF. The chain couples TRBV12-3 or TRBV12-4 to TRBJ2-1; D perhaps matches TRBD1 (6 bases). The length of the CDR3 is 17 residues.